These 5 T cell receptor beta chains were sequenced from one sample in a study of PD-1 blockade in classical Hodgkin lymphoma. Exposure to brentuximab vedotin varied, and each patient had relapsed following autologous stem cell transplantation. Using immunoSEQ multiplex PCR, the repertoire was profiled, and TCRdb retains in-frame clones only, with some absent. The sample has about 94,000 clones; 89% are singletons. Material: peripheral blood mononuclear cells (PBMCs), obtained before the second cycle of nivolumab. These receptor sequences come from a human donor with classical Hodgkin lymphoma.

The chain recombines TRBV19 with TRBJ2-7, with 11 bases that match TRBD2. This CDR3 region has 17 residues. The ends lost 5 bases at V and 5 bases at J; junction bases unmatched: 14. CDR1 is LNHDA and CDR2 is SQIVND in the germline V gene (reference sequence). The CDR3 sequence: CASSLFSGTSGSNEQYF. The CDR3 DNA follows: TGTGCCAGTAGTCTTTTCTCCGGGACTAGCGGATCCAACGAGCAGTACTTC.

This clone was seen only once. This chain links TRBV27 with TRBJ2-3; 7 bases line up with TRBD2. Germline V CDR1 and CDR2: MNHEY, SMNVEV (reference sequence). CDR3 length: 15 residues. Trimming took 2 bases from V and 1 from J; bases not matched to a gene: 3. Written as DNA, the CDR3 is TGTGCCAGCAGTTTAAGCGCGGGGGGCACAGATACGCAGTATTTT. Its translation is CASSLSAGGTDTQYF.

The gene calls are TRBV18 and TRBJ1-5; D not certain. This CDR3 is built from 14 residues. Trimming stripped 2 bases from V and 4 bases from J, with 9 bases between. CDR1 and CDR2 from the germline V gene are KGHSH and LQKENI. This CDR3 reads CASSPNMQNQPQHF. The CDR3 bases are TGTGCCAGCTCACCAAATATGCAGAATCAGCCCCAGCATTTT.

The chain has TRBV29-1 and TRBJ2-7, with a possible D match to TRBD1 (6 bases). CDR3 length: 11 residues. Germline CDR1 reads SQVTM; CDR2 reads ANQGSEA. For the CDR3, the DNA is TGCAGTTACAGGGCCGGCTACGAGCAGTACTTC. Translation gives CSYRAGYEQYF.

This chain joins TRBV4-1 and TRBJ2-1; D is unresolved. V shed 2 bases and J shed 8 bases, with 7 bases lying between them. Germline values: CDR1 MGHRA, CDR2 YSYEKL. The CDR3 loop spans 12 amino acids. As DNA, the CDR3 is TGCGCCAGCAGCCAATTTCCCCATGAGCAGTTCTTC. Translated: CASSQFPHEQFF.